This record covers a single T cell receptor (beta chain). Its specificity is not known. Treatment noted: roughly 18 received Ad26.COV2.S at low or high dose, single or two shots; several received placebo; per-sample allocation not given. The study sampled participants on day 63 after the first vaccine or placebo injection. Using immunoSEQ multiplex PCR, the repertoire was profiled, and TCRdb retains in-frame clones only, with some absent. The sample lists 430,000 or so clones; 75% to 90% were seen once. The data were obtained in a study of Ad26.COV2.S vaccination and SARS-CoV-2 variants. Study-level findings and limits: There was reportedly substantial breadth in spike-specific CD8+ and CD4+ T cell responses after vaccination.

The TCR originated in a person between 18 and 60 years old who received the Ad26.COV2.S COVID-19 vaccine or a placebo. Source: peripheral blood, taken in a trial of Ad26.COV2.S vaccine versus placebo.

The CDR3 here is CASSLSRDYPNYGYTF. CDR3 bases: TGTGCCAGCAGCTTATCCAGGGACTACCCTAACTATGGCTACACCTTC. The J gene is TRBJ1-2, the V gene TRBV11-3; TRBD1 might be the D (5 bases). The germline V and J ends were trimmed by 2 bases and 0 bases, with 13 bases remaining between them. The germline gives CDR1 SGHNT, CDR2 YENEEA. This CDR3 has 16 amino acids.